This T cell receptor (beta chain) was recovered during a study of CD8 T cells in ankylosing spondylitis. This clonotype showed up many times. Its specificity is unknown. Regarding the study as a whole: Certain motif variants had earlier been reported in reactive arthritis synovial fluid and blood. Roughly 8 highly homologous variants made up a TCR beta motif that seemed to typify ankylosing spondylitis blood.

Germline V gene lookup returns CDR1 DFQATT and CDR2 SNEGSKA (reference sequence). The ends were cut back, 6 bases at V and 6 bases at J, with 8 bases in the middle. The length of the CDR3 is 10 residues. Quantitative 5'-RACE with molecular barcodes produced the TCR beta libraries. TCRdb recomputed calls from the 5' RACE reads with MiXCR, one row per CDR3 protein. The data show about 260,000 distinct CDR3 sequences, roughly a quarter seen once. Sequences were obtained from blood, either unsorted or a sorted T cell fraction (not recorded which). This sequence originates from a male donor with ankylosing spondylitis or in good health (not recorded which). This chain connects TRBV20-1 to TRBJ2-5, with D unclear. The CDR3 DNA reads as TGCAGTGCGTACAGACAGACCCAGTACTTC. It is translated as CSAYRQTQYF.